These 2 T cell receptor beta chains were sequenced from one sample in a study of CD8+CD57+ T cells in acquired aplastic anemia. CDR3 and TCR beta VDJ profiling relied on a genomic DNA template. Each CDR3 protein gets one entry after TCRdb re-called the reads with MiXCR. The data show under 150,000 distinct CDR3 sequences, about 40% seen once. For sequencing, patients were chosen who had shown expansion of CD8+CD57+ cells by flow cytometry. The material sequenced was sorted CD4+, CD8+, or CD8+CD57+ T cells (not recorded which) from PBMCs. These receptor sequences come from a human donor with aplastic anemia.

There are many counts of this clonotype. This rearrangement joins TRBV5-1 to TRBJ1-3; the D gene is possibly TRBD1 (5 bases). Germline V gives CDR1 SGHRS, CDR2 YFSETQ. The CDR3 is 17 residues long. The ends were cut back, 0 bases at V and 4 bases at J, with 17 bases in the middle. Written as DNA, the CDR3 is TGCGCCAGCAGCTTGGGGCAGGGAATCCCTTACGGAAACACCATATATTTT. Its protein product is CASSLGQGIPYGNTIYF.

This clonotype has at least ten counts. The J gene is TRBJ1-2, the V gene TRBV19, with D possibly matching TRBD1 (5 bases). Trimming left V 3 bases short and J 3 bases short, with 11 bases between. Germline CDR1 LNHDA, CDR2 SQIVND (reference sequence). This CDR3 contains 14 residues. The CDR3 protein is CASSMGTAYYGYTF. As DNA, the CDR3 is TGTGCCAGTAGTATGGGGACGGCCTACTATGGCTACACCTTC.